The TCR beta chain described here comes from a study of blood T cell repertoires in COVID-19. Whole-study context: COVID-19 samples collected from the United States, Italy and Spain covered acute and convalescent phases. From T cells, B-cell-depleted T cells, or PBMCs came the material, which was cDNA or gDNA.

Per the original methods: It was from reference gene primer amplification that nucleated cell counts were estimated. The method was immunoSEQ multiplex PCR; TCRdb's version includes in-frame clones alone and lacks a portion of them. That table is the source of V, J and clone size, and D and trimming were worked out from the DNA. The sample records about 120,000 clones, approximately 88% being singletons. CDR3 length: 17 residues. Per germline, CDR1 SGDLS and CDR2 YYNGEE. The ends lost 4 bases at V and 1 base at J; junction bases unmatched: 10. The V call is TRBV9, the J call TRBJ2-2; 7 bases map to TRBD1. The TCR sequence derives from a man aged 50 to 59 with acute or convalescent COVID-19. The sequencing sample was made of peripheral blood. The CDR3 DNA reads TGTGCCAGCAGCACCGACCTCAGGGGGATGAACACCGGGGAGCTGTTTTTT. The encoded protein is CASSTDLRGMNTGELFF. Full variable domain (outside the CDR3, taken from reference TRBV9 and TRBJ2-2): DSGVTQTPKHLITATGQRVTLRCSPRSGDLSVYWYQQSLDQGLQFLIQYYNGEERAKGNILERFSAQQFPDLHSELNLSSLELGDSALYFCASSTDLRGMNTGELFFGEGSRLTVL.